A single TCR beta chain is shown here with its context. Its antigen is currently unknown. The sample originates from a study of shared clonotypes between healthy human individuals. On the study more broadly: Per donor, CD8 memory used one plate, CD8 naive used two, CD4 memory used three and CD4 naive used three.

This was a deep-level run. Measured with immunoSEQ multiplex PCR; TCRdb has only the in-frame clones, and not every one. The sample contains 2.5 million or so clones, roughly 92% of which appear only once. Study-wide points: Naive subsets generally exceeded memory subsets in estimated richness.

The receptor comes from a man younger than 30 in good health. What was sequenced was naive CD4+ T cells sorted from blood. Subset specified: CD45RA+ positively selected.

The CDR3 bases are TGTGCCAGCTCACCACCGACCGGGAGTAATACGCAGTATTTT. Its protein product is CASSPPTGSNTQYF. The rearrangement uses TRBV18 and TRBJ2-3, with a weak D call TRBD2 (6 bases). Per germline, CDR1 KGHSH and CDR2 LQKENI. The CDR3 loop spans 14 amino acids. The germline V and J ends were trimmed by 0 bases and 7 bases, with 11 bases remaining between them.